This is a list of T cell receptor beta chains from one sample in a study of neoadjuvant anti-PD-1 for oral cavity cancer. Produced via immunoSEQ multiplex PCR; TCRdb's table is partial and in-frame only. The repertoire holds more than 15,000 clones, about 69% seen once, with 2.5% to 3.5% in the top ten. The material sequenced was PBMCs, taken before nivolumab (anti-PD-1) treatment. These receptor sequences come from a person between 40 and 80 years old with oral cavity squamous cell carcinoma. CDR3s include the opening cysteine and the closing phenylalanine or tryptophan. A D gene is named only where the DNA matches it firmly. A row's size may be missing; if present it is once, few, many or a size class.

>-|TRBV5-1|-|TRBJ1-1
TGCGCCAGCAGCTTGGGGGTCTCGACTGAAGCTTTCTTT
CASSLGVSTEAFF
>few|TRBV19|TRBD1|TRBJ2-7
TGTGCCAGTAGTCCACCCGGGACAGGGACCTACGAGCAGTACTTC
CASSPPGTGTYEQYF
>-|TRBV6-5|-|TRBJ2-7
TGTGCCAGCAGTTACTCGGCAAGACCAGAGCTCTACGAGCAGTACTTC
CASSYSARPELYEQYF
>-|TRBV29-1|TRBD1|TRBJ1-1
TGCAGCGTTGCTCCGGGACAGCAAGCTTTCTTT
CSVAPGQQAFF
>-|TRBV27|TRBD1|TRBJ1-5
TGTGCCAGCAGTGCCCGGGACAGGGGGTTGGGCAATCAGCCCCAGCATTTT
CASSARDRGLGNQPQHF
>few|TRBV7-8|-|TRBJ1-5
TGTGCCAGCAGCGTGGGGTCGGTCAATCAGCCCCAGCATTTT
CASSVGSVNQPQHF
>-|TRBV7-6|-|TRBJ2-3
TGTGCCAGCAGTTCTACCGGGCCGCCGGATACGCAGTATTTT
CASSSTGPPDTQYF
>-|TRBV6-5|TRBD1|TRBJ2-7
TGTGCCAGCAGTTACTTCGGGGGGACAGGGCAACACGAGCAGTACTTC
CASSYFGGTGQHEQYF
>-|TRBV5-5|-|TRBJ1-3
TGTGCCAGCAGCTTGGACACTTCTGGAAACACCATATATTTT
CASSLDTSGNTIYF
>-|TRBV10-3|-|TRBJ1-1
TGTGCCATCAGTGAGAGTCCGGTTAACACTGAAGCTTTCTTT
CAISESPVNTEAFF
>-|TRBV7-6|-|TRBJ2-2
TGTGCCAGCAGCTTGTCCAGAGGGATCGGGGAGCTGTTTTTT
CASSLSRGIGELFF
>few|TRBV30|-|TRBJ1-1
TGTGCCTGGAGGCGTAACAGTGGGGTTGGTGAAGCTTTCTTT
CAWRRNSGVGEAFF
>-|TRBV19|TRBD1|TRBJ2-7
TGTGCCAGTAGTACTCAGGGGGCCTACGAGCAGTACTTC
CASSTQGAYEQYF
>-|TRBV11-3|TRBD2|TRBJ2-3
TGTGCCAGCAGCGAGACTAGCGGGAGAGGTTATACGCAGTATTTT
CASSETSGRGYTQYF
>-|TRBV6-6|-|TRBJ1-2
TGTGCCAGCAGACCGACGACAGCCTATGGCTACACCTTC
CASRPTTAYGYTF
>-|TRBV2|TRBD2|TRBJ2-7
TGTGCCAGCACCCTACTAGCGGGAGCCTACGAGCAGTACTTC
CASTLLAGAYEQYF
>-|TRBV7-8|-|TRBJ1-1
TGTGCCAGCAGTTCCACTATGGGGGGGGTCACTGAAGCTTTCTTT
CASSSTMGGVTEAFF
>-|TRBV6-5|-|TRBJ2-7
TGTGCCAGCAGTTACGCCACAGGGTCCGAGCAGTACTTC
CASSYATGSEQYF